The present T cell receptor beta chain was sequenced within a study of identical twins. With V trimmed by 6 bases and J by 3 bases, 5 bases remained unmatched. The CDR3 is made up of 15 amino acids. Germline V gene lookup returns CDR1 ENHRY and CDR2 SYGVKD. TCRdb reprocessed the 5' RACE reads with MiXCR, giving one entry per CDR3 protein. The data show approximately 500,000 distinct CDR3 sequences, about 24% seen once. These data also featured in a second study, about T cells expressing NK-cell markers. Per that study: Seven of the eight sequenced donors were classified as HCMV-seropositive, and one was classified as seronegative. Restriction of sorting to alpha-beta TCR T cells was accomplished in several experiments using an anti-gamma-delta TCR antibody. The CD3+CD56-NKG2C+ fraction of several donors was also led by these clonotypes.

The genes are TRBV10-3 and TRBJ1-2, with 12 bases aligning to TRBD1. Sequenced: CD4+ T cells sorted from blood. The clonotype comes from a woman aged 18 to 35 in good health. The CDR3 sequence: CAIRDGTGGDYGYTF. CDR3 DNA sequence: TGTGCCATCAGGGACGGGACAGGGGGCGACTATGGCTACACCTTC.